This T cell receptor (beta chain) derives from a study of identical twins. Study-level results: Models underestimated how often monozygotic twins shared out-of-frame TCR alpha. The study reached conclusions through statistical analysis that was cross-sectional, not following the same donors. In cord blood, abundant beta clonotypes had fewer insertions; memory showed no trend.

TCRdb called the 5' RACE reads again in MiXCR, with one record for every CDR3 protein. The repertoire holds 300,000 to 400,000 distinct CDR3 sequences, with approximately 13% as singletons. Worth noting for this clonotype: The antigen remains unidentified.

Germline V gene data show CDR1 as SGHKS and CDR2 as YYEKEE (reference sequence). With V trimmed by 0 bases and J by 4 bases, 2 bases remained unmatched. The CDR3 covers 15 residues. The same data also contributed to another study, on yellow fever vaccine responses in identical twins.

The receptor was derived from a woman between 18 and 29 years old in good health. V and J are TRBV5-5 and TRBJ1-5, with TRBD1 matching over 9 bases. Sequences were obtained from CD8+ T cells sorted from blood. CDR3 DNA: TGTGCCAGCAGCTTGGGGGGACAGGGTAATCAGCCCCAGCATTTT. Its protein product is CASSLGGQGNQPQHF.